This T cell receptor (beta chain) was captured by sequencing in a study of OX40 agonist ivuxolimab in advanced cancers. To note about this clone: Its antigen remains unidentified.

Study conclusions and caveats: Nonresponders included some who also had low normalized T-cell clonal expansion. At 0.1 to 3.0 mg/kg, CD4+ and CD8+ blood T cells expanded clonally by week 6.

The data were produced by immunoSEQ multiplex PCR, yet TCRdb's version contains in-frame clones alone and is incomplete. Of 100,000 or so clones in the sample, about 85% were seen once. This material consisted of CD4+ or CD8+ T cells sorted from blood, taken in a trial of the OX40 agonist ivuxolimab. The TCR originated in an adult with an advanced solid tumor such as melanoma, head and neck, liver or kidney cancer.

CDR3 residues: CASSLYGLGTGELFF. CDR3 DNA sequence: TGTGCCAGCAGCTTATATGGATTAGGTACCGGGGAGCTGTTTTTT. The chain has TRBV7-9 and TRBJ2-2; the D is unclear. The CDR3 has 15 residues. The V end lost 2 bases, the J end lost 5 bases, and 12 bases lay between the germline ends. Germline V gives CDR1 SEHNR, CDR2 FQNEAQ (reference sequence).